This T cell receptor (beta chain) was retrieved from a study of Ad26.COV2.S vaccination and SARS-CoV-2 variants. Study summary: In the COV1001 trial, the donor was in the Ad26.COV2.S arm. Study conclusions and caveats: Total responses of T cells may have been underestimated by the analyses of TCR breadth and depth.

Method: immunoSEQ multiplex PCR; TCRdb's copy keeps in-frame clones and lacks some. The table records roughly 700,000 clones, 70% to 90% of them present only once. Treatment meaning: roughly 18 received Ad26.COV2.S at low or high dose, single or two shots; a few received placebo; per-sample allocation not given. Samples analyzed were those drawn on day 63 after the first vaccine or placebo injection. This Boston cohort included adults aged 18-55 years. Of note for this clone: The target antigen is unknown.

The sequencing here drew on peripheral blood, taken in a trial of Ad26.COV2.S vaccine versus placebo. The clonotype originates from a person between 18 and 65 years old who received the Ad26.COV2.S COVID-19 vaccine or a placebo.

For the CDR3, the DNA is TGTGCCTGGACTCCCGGGACAGCCACCACAGATACGCAGTATTTT. It specifies CAWTPGTATTDTQYF. The genes are TRBV30 and TRBJ2-3; 7 bases agree with TRBD1. V shed 4 bases, J shed 2 bases, and the junction held 9 bases outside the gene matches. Germline CDR1 reads GTSNPN; CDR2 reads SVGIG (reference sequence). This CDR3 comprises 15 residues.